The clone carrying this TCR beta chain showed up many times. The record originates from a study of T cells of healthy individuals. TCRdb analysed the 5' RACE reads with MiXCR anew, one entry per CDR3 protein. The sample carries around 98,000 distinct CDR3 sequences, 17% recorded once. The TCR originated in a human donor in good health.

CDR3 DNA: TGTGCCAGTTCCATTGTGCAGGGAAATCAGCCCCAGCATTTT. This translates into CASSIVQGNQPQHF. The chain combines TRBV19 with TRBJ1-5; tentative D call: TRBD1 (5 bases). CDR1 LNHDA and CDR2 SQIVND come from the germline V gene (reference sequence). This CDR3 has 14 amino acids. Trimming left V 8 bases short and J 4 bases short, with 15 bases between.